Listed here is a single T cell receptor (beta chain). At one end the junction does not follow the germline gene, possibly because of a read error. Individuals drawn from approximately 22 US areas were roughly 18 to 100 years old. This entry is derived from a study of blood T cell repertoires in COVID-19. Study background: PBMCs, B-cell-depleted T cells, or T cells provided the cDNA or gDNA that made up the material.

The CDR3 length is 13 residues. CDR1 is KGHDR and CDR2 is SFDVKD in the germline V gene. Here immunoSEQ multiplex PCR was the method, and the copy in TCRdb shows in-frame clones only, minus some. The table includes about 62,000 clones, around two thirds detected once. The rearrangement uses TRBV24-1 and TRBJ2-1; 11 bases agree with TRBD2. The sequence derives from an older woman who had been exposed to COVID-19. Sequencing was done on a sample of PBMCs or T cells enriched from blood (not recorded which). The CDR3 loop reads CATSDSVAGGRIF. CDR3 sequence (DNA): TGTGCCACCAGTGACTCAGTAGCGGGAGGGAGGATCTTC.